The 24 T cell receptor beta chains given below trace back to one sample, sequenced in a study of T-cell memory formation after mild COVID-19. TCRdb passed the 5' RACE reads through MiXCR, listing each CDR3 protein once. The sample lists 100,000 to 150,000 distinct CDR3 sequences, 17% seen once, with roughly 5.2% in the top ten. The sequencing sample was made of PBMCs or a T cell subset sorted from them (not recorded which). All receptors come from a man aged 18 to 35 who had mild COVID-19 (a few samples of this study predate the infection). Cell type and time point are not known.

The chain employs TRBV7-9 and TRBJ2-1; D might be TRBD1 or TRBD2, each matching 6 bases. Trimming left V 6 bases short and J 2 bases short, with 20 bases between. This CDR3 contains 17 residues. Germline V gene sequence: CDR1 SEHNR, CDR2 FQNEAQ (reference sequence). The CDR3 DNA is TGTGCCAGCAGTCGACCCGGGGGCCGCGGGACCTACAATGAGCAGTTCTTC. It encodes CASSRPGGRGTYNEQFF.

This clonotype has just a few counts. The chain has TRBV28 and TRBJ1-2, with D maybe TRBD1 (5 bases). V shed 3 bases and J shed 9 bases, with 17 bases lying between them. The CDR3 is made up of 14 amino acids. The germline gives CDR1 MDHEN, CDR2 SYDVKM. The CDR3 nucleotides read TGTGCCAGCAGTTTTACGGACCAGGGAGGGAGCTACACCTTC. It codes for CASSFTDQGGSYTF.

V is TRBV20-1 and J is TRBJ2-7; 9 positions agree with TRBD1. V shed 0 bases and J 3 bases; nucleotides not matched to a gene: 3. Germline V lookup: CDR1 DFQATT, CDR2 SNEGSKA (reference sequence). CDR3 size: 14 residues. CDR3 sequence (DNA): TGCAGTGCTAGAGAACCGGGACAGGGCTACGAGCAGTACTTC. Amino acids: CSAREPGQGYEQYF.

This clonotype was seen more than once but under ten times. The genes are TRBV5-4 and TRBJ2-5; TRBD1 agrees at 10 bases. The CDR3 is 15 residues long. After removal of 4 bases from V and 4 bases from J, the junction contained 7 bases not matched to a gene. CDR1 and CDR2 from the germline V gene are SGHNT and YYREEE (reference sequence). The CDR3 bases are TGTGCCAGCAGCCCCGACAGGGGGCGAGGAGAGACCCAGTACTTC. Encoded protein: CASSPDRGRGETQYF.

The chain is built from TRBV3-1 and TRBJ2-7, with TRBD2 matching 8 bases. This CDR3 is built from 14 residues. Losses at the gene ends were 6 bases for V and 4 bases for J; bases not matched to a gene: 8. The germline V gene encodes CDR1 LGHDT and CDR2 YNNKEL (reference sequence). In nucleotides, the CDR3 is TGTGCCAGCAGACTAACTAGCGGAGATTACGAGCAGTACTTC. Translation gives CASRLTSGDYEQYF.

The rearrangement uses TRBV14 and TRBJ1-2, with no clear D. V dropped 1 base and J dropped 4 bases, with 10 bases sitting between them. From germline, CDR1 is SGHDN and CDR2 FVKESK. The CDR3 has 14 amino acids. CDR3 region: CASSQVSLGYGYTF. CDR3 bases: TGTGCCAGCAGCCAAGTGTCCTTGGGCTATGGCTACACCTTC. The full variable domain, with the rest looked up from reference TRBV14 and TRBJ1-2, is EAGVTQFPSHSVIEKGQTVTLRCDPISGHDNLYWYRRVMGKEIKFLLHFVKESKQDESGMPNNRFLAERTGGTYSTLKVQPAELEDSGVYFCASSQVSLGYGYTFGSGTRLTVV.

This chain uses TRBV3-1 with TRBJ2-7, with 7 bases fitting TRBD1. Per the germline V gene, CDR1 is LGHDT and CDR2 is YNNKEL (reference sequence). This CDR3 region has 14 residues. The trim removed 3 bases at V and 0 bases at J, leaving 2 bases unmatched. In DNA, the CDR3 is TGTGCCAGCAGCCAGAGACAGGGCTCCTACGAGCAGTACGTC. Residues: CASSQRQGSYEQYV.

The V call is TRBV5-1, the J call TRBJ2-2, with a possible D match to TRBD1 (5 bases). The CDR3 totals 15 residues. Germline V lookup: CDR1 SGHRS, CDR2 YFSETQ. V lost 4 bases and J 4 bases, leaving 14 bases between the germline ends. The chain's CDR3 is CASSLPRAATGELFF. Written as DNA, the CDR3 is TGCGCCAGCAGCCTGCCCAGGGCTGCCACCGGGGAGCTGTTTTTT.

In this sample, this clonotype turned up many times. The CDR3 here is CASSSQGENEQFF. CDR3 DNA sequence: TGTGCCAGCAGTTCCCAGGGAGAGAATGAGCAGTTCTTC. J is TRBJ2-1 and V is TRBV6-2 or TRBV6-3; D possibly matches TRBD1 or TRBD2 (5 bases each). Germline loops: CDR1 MNHEY, CDR2 SVGEGT. The CDR3 is 13 amino acids. Trimming left V 4 bases short and J 7 bases short, with 11 bases between.

In this sample, this clonotype turned up many times. The V and J genes are TRBV7-2 and TRBJ1-4; no clear D gene. The ends were cut back, 5 bases at V and 6 bases at J, with 13 bases in the middle. Germline CDR1 SGHTA, CDR2 FQGNSA. The CDR3 extends over 14 amino acids. CDR3 coding DNA: TGTGCCAGCAGCAACCAGAAAGGGCATGAAAAACTGTTTTTT. It is translated as CASSNQKGHEKLFF. The whole variable domain, filled in from reference TRBV7-2 and TRBJ1-4, reads GAGVSQSPSNKVTEKGKDVELRCDPISGHTALYWYRQSLGQGLEFLIYFQGNSAPDKSGLPSDRFSAERTGGSVSTLTIQRTQQEDSAVYLCASSNQKGHEKLFFGSGTQLSVL.

This clonotype qualifies as medium-sized (0.01 to 0.1%). The chain employs TRBV2 and TRBJ2-1; no clear D gene. From germline, CDR1 is SNHLY and CDR2 FYNNEI. The CDR3 sequence is 13 residues long. Deletions cut 7 bases from V and 3 bases from J, with 10 bases between. The CDR3 sequence is CASTQTNYNEQFF. The CDR3 DNA follows: TGTGCCAGCACCCAGACGAACTACAATGAGCAGTTCTTC.

This clonotype was detected a few times. This chain links TRBV30 with TRBJ2-3; unclear D gene. With 4 bases removed from V and 2 bases from J, the gap between germline ends came to 7 bases. CDR1 and CDR2 from the germline V gene are GTSNPN and SVGIG (reference sequence). The CDR3 has 12 amino acids. CDR3 DNA: TGTGCCTGGAACCGACCCACAGATACGCAGTATTTT. Its translation: CAWNRPTDTQYF.

Only a few counts were recorded for this clonotype. The V and J genes are TRBV20-1 and TRBJ2-5; 10 bases fit TRBD2. The germline V gene has CDR1 DFQATT and CDR2 SNEGSKA (reference sequence). There are 15 residues in the CDR3. The V segment lost 3 bases and the J segment 2 bases; nucleotides outside the gene matches: 6. CDR3 loop: CSARIAGGPQETQYF. CDR3 nucleotides: TGCAGTGCTAGGATAGCGGGGGGACCACAAGAGACCCAGTACTTC.

J is TRBJ2-1 and V is TRBV3-1, with no clear D. V was trimmed by 0 bases and J by 6 bases, leaving 15 bases between them. CDR3 length: 16 residues. Per germline, CDR1 LGHDT and CDR2 YNNKEL (reference sequence). As DNA, the CDR3 is TGTGCCAGCAGCCAAGATGGGTCCTCACCCCGCAATGAGCAGTTCTTC. It yields the protein CASSQDGSSPRNEQFF.

This chain uses TRBV5-1 with TRBJ2-3; 8 nucleotides align to TRBD1. CDR1 is SGHRS and CDR2 is YFSETQ in the germline V gene. This CDR3 is built from 15 residues. V lost 4 bases to trimming and J lost 0 bases; unmatched junction nucleotides: 4. The CDR3 here is CASSRDRPSTDTQYF. CDR3 bases: TGCGCCAGCAGCCGGGACAGGCCTAGCACAGATACGCAGTATTTT.

The chain uses TRBV20-1 and TRBJ1-1; D may be TRBD1 (5 bases). CDR1 DFQATT and CDR2 SNEGSKA come from the germline V gene (reference sequence). V was clipped by 5 bases and J by 4 bases, with 17 bases between them. This CDR3 has 14 amino acids. The CDR3 sequence is CSAERAGGGTEAFF. CDR3 coding DNA: TGCAGTGCTGAGAGGGCAGGTGGGGGCACTGAAGCTTTCTTT.

This chain connects TRBV5-1 to TRBJ2-3; 7 bases map to TRBD1. In germline, CDR1 is SGHRS, CDR2 YFSETQ. CDR3 length: 16 residues. The J segment lost 4 bases and the V segment lost 4 bases, leaving 12 bases of the junction unmatched. This CDR3 reads CASSRGQRGSADTQYF. CDR3 coding DNA: TGCGCCAGCAGCAGGGGACAGCGAGGGTCCGCAGATACGCAGTATTTT.

The rearrangement joins TRBV27 to TRBJ1-6; D possibly corresponds to TRBD1 (5 bases). The V and J ends lost 5 bases and 8 bases respectively, with 10 bases between them. The CDR3 consists of 13 residues. Germline V gene lookup returns CDR1 MNHEY and CDR2 SMNVEV (reference sequence). This CDR3 is CASSHTQDSPLHF. The CDR3 DNA follows: TGTGCCAGCAGTCACACACAGGATTCACCCCTCCACTTT.

This clonotype was seen only a few times. This rearrangement joins TRBV6-2 or TRBV6-3 to TRBJ2-3; 8 bases fit TRBD1. The CDR3 contains 14 residues. The germline V gene encodes CDR1 MNHEY and CDR2 SVGEGT. V lost 10 bases to trimming and J lost 0 bases; unmatched junction nucleotides: 6. For the CDR3, the DNA is TGTGCCATCAAGACAGGGGTGAGCACAGATACGCAGTATTTT. Its protein product is CAIKTGVSTDTQYF.

This clonotype was seen a few times. V usage is TRBV4-3 and J usage is TRBJ2-1; 8 bases map to TRBD2. Per germline, CDR1 LGHNA and CDR2 YSLEER. J lost 6 bases, V lost 0 bases, and 10 bases had no gene match. The CDR3 has 17 amino acids. CDR3 loop: CASSQEIGSGGRNEQFF. The CDR3 bases are TGCGCCAGCAGCCAAGAAATTGGAAGCGGGGGCCGCAATGAGCAGTTCTTC.

The sample holds a few counts of this clonotype. This chain links TRBV12-3 or TRBV12-4 with TRBJ1-4, with a possible D match to TRBD1 (6 bases). The CDR3 has 14 residues. Trimming shortened V by 3 bases and J by 4 bases, and 9 bases separated the two germline ends. The CDR3 region is CASSLGGLNEKLFF. CDR3 sequence (DNA): TGTGCCAGCAGTTTGGGGGGGCTTAATGAAAAACTGTTTTTT.

V gene TRBV5-1 combines with J gene TRBJ1-1; D remains ambiguous. V shed 5 bases and J shed 3 bases, with 11 bases lying between them. This CDR3 has 13 residues. Germline CDR1 is SGHRS and CDR2 is YFSETQ. This CDR3 is CASRRQLDTEAFF. DNA for the CDR3: TGCGCCAGCAGGCGGCAGTTAGACACTGAAGCTTTCTTT. Looking up the rest from reference TRBV5-1 and TRBJ1-1 gives the full variable domain: KAGVTQTPRYLIKTRGQQVTLSCSPISGHRSVSWYQQTPGQGLQFLFEYFSETQRNKGNFPGRFSGRQFSNSRSEMNVSTLELGDSALYLCASRRQLDTEAFFGQGTRLTVV.

This clonotype was detected ten times or more. The chain uses TRBV18 and TRBJ2-3; 11 bases are shared with TRBD2. The V gene's germline CDR1 is KGHSH and CDR2 LQKENI. This CDR3 has 17 amino acids. V dropped 4 bases and J dropped 2; count of bases not matched to a gene: 8. The CDR3 loop is CASSRSPSGGFTDTQYF. The CDR3 DNA reads TGTGCCAGCTCACGGTCCCCTAGCGGGGGGTTCACAGATACGCAGTATTTT.

The chain employs TRBV7-2 and TRBJ1-1, with D possibly being TRBD1 (6 bases). Looked up from germline, CDR1 is SGHTA and CDR2 is FQGNSA. The CDR3 runs to 13 residues. Trimming left V 4 bases short and J 5 bases short, with 11 bases between. CDR3 protein: CASSSTGLTEAFF. DNA for the CDR3: TGTGCCAGCAGCTCTACAGGGTTAACTGAAGCTTTCTTT.